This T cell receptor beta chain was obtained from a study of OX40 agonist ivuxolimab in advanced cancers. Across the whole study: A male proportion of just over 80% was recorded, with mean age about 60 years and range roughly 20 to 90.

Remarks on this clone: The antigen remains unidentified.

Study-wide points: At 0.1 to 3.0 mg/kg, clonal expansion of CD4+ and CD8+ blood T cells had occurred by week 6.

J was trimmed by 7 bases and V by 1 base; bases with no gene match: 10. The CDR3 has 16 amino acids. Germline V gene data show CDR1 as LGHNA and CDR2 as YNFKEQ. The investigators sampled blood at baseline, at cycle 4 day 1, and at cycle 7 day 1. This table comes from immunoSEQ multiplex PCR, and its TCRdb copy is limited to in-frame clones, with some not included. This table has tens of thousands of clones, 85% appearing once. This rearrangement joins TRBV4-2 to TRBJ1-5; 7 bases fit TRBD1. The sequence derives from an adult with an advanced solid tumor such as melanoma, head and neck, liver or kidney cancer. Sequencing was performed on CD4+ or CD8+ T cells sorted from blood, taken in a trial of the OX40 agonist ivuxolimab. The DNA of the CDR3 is TGTGCCAGCAGCCAAGCCGAGGGGGCGGTTAGACAGCCCCAGCATTTT. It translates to CASSQAEGAVRQPQHF.